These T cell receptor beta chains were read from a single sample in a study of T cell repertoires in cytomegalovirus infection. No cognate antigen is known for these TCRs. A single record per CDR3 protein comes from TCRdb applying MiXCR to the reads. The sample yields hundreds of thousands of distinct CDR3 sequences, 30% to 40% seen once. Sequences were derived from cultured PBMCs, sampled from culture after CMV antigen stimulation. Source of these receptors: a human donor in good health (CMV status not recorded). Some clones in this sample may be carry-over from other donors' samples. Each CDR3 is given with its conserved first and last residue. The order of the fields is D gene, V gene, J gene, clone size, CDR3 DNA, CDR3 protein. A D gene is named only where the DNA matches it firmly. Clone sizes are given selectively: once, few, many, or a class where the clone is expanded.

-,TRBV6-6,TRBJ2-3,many,TGTGCCAGCAGACGGTCTGCCTCTGGCACAGATACGCAGTATTTT,CASRRSASGTDTQYF
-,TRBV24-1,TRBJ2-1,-,TGTGCCACCAGGGACACCACCTACAATGAGCAGTTCTTC,CATRDTTYNEQFF
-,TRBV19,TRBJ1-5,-,TGTGCCAGTAGTATAGTCCTACAGAGCAATCAGCCCCAGCATTTT,CASSIVLQSNQPQHF
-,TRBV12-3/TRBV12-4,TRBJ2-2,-,TGTGCCAGCAGTTACGGGACGAACACCGGGGAGCTGTTTTTT,CASSYGTNTGELFF
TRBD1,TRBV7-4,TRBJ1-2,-,TGTGCCAGCAGCTTAGCGCTGCAGGGGGCGAATGCCGGCTACACCTTC,CASSLALQGANAGYTF
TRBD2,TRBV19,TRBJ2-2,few,TGTGCCAGTAGTATCGGGACTAGCGGGAGCGTGAACACCGGGGAGCTGTTTTTT,CASSIGTSGSVNTGELFF
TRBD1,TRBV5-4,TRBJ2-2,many,TGTGCCAGCAGCTATCCGGGACAGGGCGGCACCGGGGAGCTGTTTTTT,CASSYPGQGGTGELFF
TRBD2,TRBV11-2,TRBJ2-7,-,TGTGCCAGCAGTTCGATTTCCGGGACTAATATCTACGAGCAGTACTTC,CASSSISGTNIYEQYF
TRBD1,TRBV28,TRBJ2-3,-,TGTGCCAGCAGAGGACAGGGCGCAGATACGCAGTATTTT,CASRGQGADTQYF
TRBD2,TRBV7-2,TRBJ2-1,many,TGTGCCAGCAGCTCGGATAGCGGGGGACACAATGAGCAGTTCTTC,CASSSDSGGHNEQFF
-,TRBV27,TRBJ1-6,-,TGTGCCAGCGGGAGCTCCTATAATTCACCCCTCCACTTT,CASGSSYNSPLHF
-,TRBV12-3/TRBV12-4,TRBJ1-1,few,TGTGCCAGCAGCGTACAGGGTTTGGGCACTGAAGCTTTCTTT,CASSVQGLGTEAFF
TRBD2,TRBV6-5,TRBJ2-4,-,TGTGCCAGCAGTTACGCCCTAGCGGGAGGGGAAAACATTCAGTACTTC,CASSYALAGGENIQYF
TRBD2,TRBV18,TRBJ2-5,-,TGTGCCAGCTCACCTTCAGAGGGCCTAGCGGGAACAGAGACCCAGTACTTC,CASSPSEGLAGTETQYF
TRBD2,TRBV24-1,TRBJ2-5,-,TGTGCCACCAGTGATAATACTAGCGAGGACGAGACCCAGTACTTC,CATSDNTSEDETQYF
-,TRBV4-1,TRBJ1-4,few,TGCGCCAGCAGCCAAGCCCCAGGGGCGTTGAATGAAAAACTGTTTTTT,CASSQAPGALNEKLFF
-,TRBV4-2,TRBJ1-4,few,TGTGCCAGCAGCCAAGATCCGGGGGGTTCAACTAATGAAAAACTGTTTTTT,CASSQDPGGSTNEKLFF
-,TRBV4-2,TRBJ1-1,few,TGTGCCAGCAGCCAAGCCCCGGGACCTGTCCGGGGAGCTTTCTTT,CASSQAPGPVRGAFF
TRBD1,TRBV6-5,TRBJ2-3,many,TGTGCCAGCAGTTACCGGGGGACAGGGAGAGGGAATACGCAGTATTTT,CASSYRGTGRGNTQYF
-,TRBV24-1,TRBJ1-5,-,TGTGCCACCAGTGAAACCCACGGGGAGCCCCAGCATTTT,CATSETHGEPQHF
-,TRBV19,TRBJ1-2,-,TGTGCCAGTTTAACAGGGTTAGGTAACTATGGCTACACCTTC,CASLTGLGNYGYTF
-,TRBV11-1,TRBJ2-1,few,TGTGCCAGCAGCTTGGGAGCAATTGGGGCGAATGAGCAGTTCTTC,CASSLGAIGANEQFF
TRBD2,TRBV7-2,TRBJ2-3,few,TGTGCCAGCAGCTCTAGCGGGAGGGGGGATACGCAGTATTTT,CASSSSGRGDTQYF
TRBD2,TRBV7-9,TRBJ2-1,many,TGTGCCAGCAGCCCGGATAGCGGGACCAAGTTCTTC,CASSPDSGTKFF
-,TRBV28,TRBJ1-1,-,TGTGCGCATGCCGAGAACACTGAAGCTTTCTTT,CAHAENTEAFF
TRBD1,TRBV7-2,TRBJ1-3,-,TGTGCCAGCAGCTGGACAGGGCGATTCTCTGGAAACACCATATATTTT,CASSWTGRFSGNTIYF
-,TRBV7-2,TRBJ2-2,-,TGTGCCAGCAGCCGAGGGCCGAACACCGGGGAGCTGTTTTTT,CASSRGPNTGELFF
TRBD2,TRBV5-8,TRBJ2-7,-,TGTGCCAGCAGTCGGGACACCGGGACTAGCGTAACCTACGAGCAGTACTTC,CASSRDTGTSVTYEQYF
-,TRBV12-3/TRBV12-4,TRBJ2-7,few,TGTGCCAGCAGTTTTGGGGTAAGGTACGAGCAGTACTTC,CASSFGVRYEQYF
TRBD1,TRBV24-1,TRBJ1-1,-,TGTGCCACCAGTGATTCCTCGGACAGGGCCACTGAAGCTTTCTTT,CATSDSSDRATEAFF
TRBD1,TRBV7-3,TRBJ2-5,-,TGTGCCAGCAGCTTAGGACAGGGGGATCCCCAGTACTTC,CASSLGQGDPQYF
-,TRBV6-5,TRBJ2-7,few,TGTGCCAGCAGTTACGATCGGGGGTCCTACGAGCAGTACTTC,CASSYDRGSYEQYF
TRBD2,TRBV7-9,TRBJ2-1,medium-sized,TGTGCCAGCAGCGTAATGGGACTAGCGGGCTACAATGAGCAGTTCTTC,CASSVMGLAGYNEQFF
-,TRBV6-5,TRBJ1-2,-,TGTGCCAGCAGTTACTCGTTTCGGGGAAAGGATCCCTATGGCTACACCTTC,CASSYSFRGKDPYGYTF
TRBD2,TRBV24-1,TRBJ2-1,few,TGTGCCACCGAGAATAGCGGGGGAAGTGGGGGCAATGAGCAGTTCTTC,CATENSGGSGGNEQFF
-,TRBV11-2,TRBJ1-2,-,TGTGCCAGCAGCTTAGATCATGCTAACTATGGCTACACCTTC,CASSLDHANYGYTF
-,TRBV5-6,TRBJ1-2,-,TGTGCCAGCAGCCGGGACAAGAGCTATGGCTACACCTTC,CASSRDKSYGYTF
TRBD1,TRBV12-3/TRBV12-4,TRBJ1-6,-,TGTGCCAGCAGTTTTAAGGGACAGAGCTCCTATAATTCACCCCTCCACTTT,CASSFKGQSSYNSPLHF
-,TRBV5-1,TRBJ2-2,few,TGCGCCAGCAGCTCCGGGGGACAGAACACCGGGGAGCTGTTTTTT,CASSSGGQNTGELFF
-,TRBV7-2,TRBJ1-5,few,TGTGCCAGCAGCTTTCAGGCGCAGCCCCAGCATTTT,CASSFQAQPQHF
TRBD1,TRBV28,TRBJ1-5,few,TGTGCCAGCAGTTCACACAGGGGGCTGGGCAATCAGCCCCAGCATTTT,CASSSHRGLGNQPQHF
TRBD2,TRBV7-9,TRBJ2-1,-,TGTGCCAGCAGTAAACTAGCGGGTGTCTACAATGAGCAGTTCTTC,CASSKLAGVYNEQFF
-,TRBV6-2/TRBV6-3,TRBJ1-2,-,TGTGCCATCTCGGGGGCTAACTATGGCTACACCTTC,CAISGANYGYTF
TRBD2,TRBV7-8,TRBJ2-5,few,TGTGCCAGCAGCATCGGACTAGCCAAAGAGACCCAGTACTTC,CASSIGLAKETQYF
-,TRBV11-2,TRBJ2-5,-,TGTGCCAGCAGCTTAGGCCCAGACAGGTCCAAGACCCAGTACTTC,CASSLGPDRSKTQYF
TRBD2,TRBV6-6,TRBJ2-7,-,TGTGCCAGCAGTTACCTTAGCGGGGGCTACGAGCAGTACTTC,CASSYLSGGYEQYF
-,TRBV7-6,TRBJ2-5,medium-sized,TGTGCCAGCAGCTACCCCCCAACCCAGTACTTC,CASSYPPTQYF
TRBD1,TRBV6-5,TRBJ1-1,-,TGTGCCAGCACCAGGACAGGGGCAAACACTGAAGCTTTCTTT,CASTRTGANTEAFF
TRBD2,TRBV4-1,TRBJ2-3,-,TGCGCCAGCAAACTCGGACTAGCAGAGGGAGATACGCAGTATTTT,CASKLGLAEGDTQYF
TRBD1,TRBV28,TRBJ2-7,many,TGTGCCAGCAGTTTACTAGACAGGGGTAGTTCGTACGAGCAGTACTTC,CASSLLDRGSSYEQYF
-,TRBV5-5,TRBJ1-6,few,TGTGCCAGCAGCGGAACAGGGCCAATCTCCTATAATTCACCCCTCCACTTT,CASSGTGPISYNSPLHF
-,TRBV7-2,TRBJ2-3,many,TGTGCCAGCAGCCAGGGGGGAGCGGGACTGGCAGATACGCAGTATTTT,CASSQGGAGLADTQYF
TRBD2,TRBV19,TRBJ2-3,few,TGTGCCAGTAGTCCCCACGGACTAGCGGGAGCAGATACGCAGTATTTT,CASSPHGLAGADTQYF
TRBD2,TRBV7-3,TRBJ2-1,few,TGTGCCAGCAGCCTAGGGCTAGCGGGAGTTTTAAATGAGCAGTTCTTC,CASSLGLAGVLNEQFF
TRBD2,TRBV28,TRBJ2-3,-,TGTGCCAGCAGTTCGACTAGCGGAAACACAGATACGCAGTATTTT,CASSSTSGNTDTQYF
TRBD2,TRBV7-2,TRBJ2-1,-,TGTGCCAGCAGCTTAGTACTAGCGGGAGGGTCGGGCTCCTACAATGAGCAGTTCTTC,CASSLVLAGGSGSYNEQFF
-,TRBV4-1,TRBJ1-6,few,TGCGCCAGCAGCCAAGACCCAACCGGGAATTCACCCCTCCACTTT,CASSQDPTGNSPLHF